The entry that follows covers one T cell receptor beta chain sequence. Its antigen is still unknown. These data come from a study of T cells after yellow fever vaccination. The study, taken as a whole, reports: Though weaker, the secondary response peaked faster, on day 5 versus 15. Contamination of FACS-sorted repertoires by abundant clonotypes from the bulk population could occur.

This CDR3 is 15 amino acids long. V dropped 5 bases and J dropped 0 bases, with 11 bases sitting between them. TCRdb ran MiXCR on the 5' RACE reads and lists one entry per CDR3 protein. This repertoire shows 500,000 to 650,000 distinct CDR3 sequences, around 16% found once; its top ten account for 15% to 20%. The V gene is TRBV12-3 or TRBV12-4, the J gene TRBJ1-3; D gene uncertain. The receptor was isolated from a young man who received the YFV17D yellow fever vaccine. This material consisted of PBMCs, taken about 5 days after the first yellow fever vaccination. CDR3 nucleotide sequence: TGTGCCAGCAGTCAAAGGGCGTTCTCTGGAAACACCATATATTTT. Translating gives CASSQRAFSGNTIYF.